The entry below describes one TCR beta chain. Its antigen remains unidentified. The test was conducted at deep level. TCRdb's table, derived via immunoSEQ multiplex PCR, lists solely in-frame clones and lacks some. The repertoire has some 580,000 clones, more than 95% of them found once; the top ten carry around 0.3%. The CDR3 is made up of 16 amino acids. The J segment lost 7 bases and the V segment lost 5 bases, leaving 15 bases of the junction unmatched. Germline V gene data show CDR1 as SGHTA and CDR2 as FQGTGA. These data are taken from a study of shared clonotypes between healthy human individuals. Findings of the study overall: When naive CD4 clonotypes were compared across several donors, 4% to 6.5% were shared.

Terminally differentiated effector memory CD45RA+ cells were excluded by CCR7 positive selection of CD45RO-negative cells. There were only Caucasian adults among the donors, and all lived in Nashville, Tennessee. The V call is TRBV7-3, the J call TRBJ2-7; 9 nucleotides agree with TRBD2. This TCR was recovered from a man in his thirties or forties in good health. Sequencing input: naive CD8+ T cells sorted from blood. The CDR3: CASSALGGTSYQEQYF. The CDR3 DNA is TGTGCCAGCAGCGCCTTAGGCGGGACTAGCTATCAGGAGCAGTACTTC.